Shown below are 8 T cell receptor beta chains from a single sample sequenced in a study of cytomegalovirus exposure and HLA in healthy donors (dated by TCRdb to 2017 to 2019). The method behind the library was the immunoSEQ multiplex PCR assay. Sourced from immuneACCESS, this table was stored by TCRdb with only in-frame sequences that have V and J called. A share of the clones is absent; for the studies checked, an unresolved V gene accounts for under half, and the remainder has no known explanation. The sample has 120,000 or so clones on record, 90% to 96% of them singletons. Clones ranked in the top ten supply 1.5% to 2% of the sample. The sample comprised PBMCs. The receptors come from a man aged 18 to 30 in good health and CMV-seronegative.

The V gene is TRBV30, the J gene TRBJ2-1; D might be TRBD2 (6 bases). The CDR3 is made up of 13 amino acids. Trimming removed 1 base at V and 3 bases at J, with 7 bases between. The V gene's germline CDR1 is GTSNPN and CDR2 SVGIG (reference sequence). The CDR3 nucleotides are TGTGCCTGGAGTGGGGGACTCTACAATGAGCAGTTCTTC. Residues: CAWSGGLYNEQFF.

V is TRBV5-4 and J is TRBJ2-5, with D possibly matching TRBD2 (5 bases). The CDR3 has 15 residues. V was trimmed by 5 bases and J by 0 bases, leaving 14 bases between them. CDR1 and CDR2 from the germline V gene are SGHNT and YYREEE (reference sequence). CDR3 coding DNA: TGTGCCAGCAGACGCCGCGGGCTTAACCAAGAGACCCAGTACTTC. Residues: CASRRRGLNQETQYF.

The chain links TRBV5-6 to TRBJ2-7; D remains ambiguous. Germline V gene sequence: CDR1 SGHDT, CDR2 YYEEEE. There are 14 residues in the CDR3. The V and J ends lost 4 bases and 5 bases respectively, with 16 bases between them. The CDR3 here is CASSGSRQRNEQYF. CDR3 nucleotide sequence: TGTGCCAGCAGCGGATCGAGGCAGAGGAACGAGCAGTACTTC.

The chain employs TRBV6-5 and TRBJ1-5; the D gene is possibly TRBD1 (5 bases). Trimming cost V 5 bases and J 3 bases, with 11 bases left between them. The CDR3 runs to 14 residues. Looked up from germline, CDR1 is MNHEY and CDR2 is SVGAGI. CDR3 amino acids: CASSAGTHNQPQHF. The CDR3 DNA follows: TGTGCCAGCAGTGCCGGGACTCACAATCAGCCCCAGCATTTT.

This chain joins TRBV2 and TRBJ1-5; D gene ambiguous. Per germline, CDR1 SNHLY and CDR2 FYNNEI. V lost 1 base, J lost 4 bases, and 8 bases lay in between. The CDR3 loop spans 14 amino acids. The CDR3 spells CASSEEHVNQPQHF. The CDR3 bases are TGTGCCAGCAGTGAAGAGCACGTTAATCAGCCCCAGCATTTT.

The gene calls are TRBV28 and TRBJ1-2, with D perhaps matching TRBD1 (6 bases). The CDR3 consists of 15 residues. In germline, CDR1 is MDHEN, CDR2 SYDVKM. Trimming pared 3 bases from V and 5 bases from J, leaving 16 bases between. CDR3 residues: CASSFQQGAGYGYTF. CDR3 nucleotides: TGTGCCAGCAGTTTCCAACAGGGAGCGGGGTATGGCTACACCTTC.

The chain has TRBV5-4 and TRBJ2-7; 8 bases are shared with TRBD2. J gave up 1 base and V 2 bases, and 5 bases lay outside the gene matches. Germline V CDR1 and CDR2: SGHNT, YYREEE (reference sequence). The CDR3 is 15 amino acids. The CDR3 sequence is CASSLFGGGSYEQYF. The CDR3 nucleotides are TGTGCCAGCAGCTTATTTGGCGGGGGGTCCTACGAGCAGTACTTC.

As to this clone: Other DNA sequences from this sample encode an identical CDR3 as well. V is TRBV7-8 and J is TRBJ2-6, with no clear D. The V gene's germline CDR1 is SGHVS and CDR2 FQNEAQ. This CDR3 is 18 amino acids long. Trimming took 2 bases from V and 1 from J, leaving 15 bases between them. Written as DNA, the CDR3 is TGTGCCAGCAGCTTATCTGGGCTCGATTTTTCTGGGGCCAACGTCCTGACTTTC. Protein product: CASSLSGLDFSGANVLTF.